This T cell receptor beta chain was sequenced in a study of blood T cell repertoires in COVID-19. TCRdb's copy holds only in-frame clones and misses some; the assay was immunoSEQ multiplex PCR. The sample holds 35,000 to 50,000 clones, about 83% seen once. V lost 1 base and J lost 13, with 11 bases in between. CDR1 and CDR2 (germline): SGHVS, FQNEAQ. The CDR3 length is 12 residues. The source is a woman at least 80 years old with acute or convalescent COVID-19. The chain carries TRBV7-8 and TRBJ2-4, with D uncertain. The sample consisted of peripheral blood. DNA of the CDR3: TGTGCCAGCAGCTTAGACTCCGGTAGACAGTACTTC. Protein sequence: CASSLDSGRQYF.